The text below deals with one T cell receptor beta chain. The data stem from a study of blood T cell repertoires in COVID-19. Only in-frame clones appear in the TCRdb table, and some are missing; sequencing was by immunoSEQ multiplex PCR. The table records 150,000 to 250,000 clones, 79% of them present only once. The CDR3 contains 13 residues. CDR1 MNHEY and CDR2 SVGAGI come from the germline V gene. V was pared by 6 bases and J by 2 bases, with 10 bases between. This receptor was taken from a woman in her thirties or forties with COVID-19, enrolled during active disease. The sample was peripheral blood. The chain carries TRBV6-5 and TRBJ1-1, with D unclear. The CDR3 nucleotides read TGTGCCAGCAGGGGTGAGGGTAACACTGAAGCTTTCTTT. Encoded protein: CASRGEGNTEAFF.